A single sample gave rise to the 31 T cell receptor beta chains below, sequenced in a study of Ad26.COV2.S vaccination and SARS-CoV-2 variants. Using immunoSEQ multiplex PCR, the repertoire was profiled, and TCRdb retains in-frame clones only, with some absent. The sample lists 350,000 to 600,000 clones, about 88% occurring once. The treatment: over 15 received Ad26.COV2.S at low or high dose, single or two shots; about 5 received placebo; per-sample allocation not given. Specimen acquisition occurred on day 63 following the initial vaccine or placebo injection. The material was peripheral blood, obtained in a trial of Ad26.COV2.S vaccine versus placebo. These TCRs come from a person aged 18-60 years who received the Ad26.COV2.S COVID-19 vaccine or a placebo.

This chain uses TRBV11-2 with TRBJ2-1, with 10 bases fitting TRBD2. CDR3 length equals 16 residues. Germline V gene lookup returns CDR1 SGHAT and CDR2 FQNNGV. V lost 6 bases, J lost 4 bases, and 9 bases stayed unmatched. CDR3 residues: CASRKQIAGGYNEQFF. The DNA of the CDR3 is TGTGCCAGCAGGAAACAGATAGCGGGAGGTTACAATGAGCAGTTCTTC.

This chain connects TRBV7-2 to TRBJ2-3, with a weak D call TRBD2 (5 bases). From germline, CDR1 is SGHTA and CDR2 FQGNSA. This CDR3 comprises 13 residues. CDR3 protein: CASQRGSTDTQYF. DNA of the CDR3: TGTGCGAGTCAACGGGGTAGCACAGATACGCAGTATTTT.

This rearrangement joins TRBV2 to TRBJ1-2; D uncertain. Germline V gives CDR1 SNHLY, CDR2 FYNNEI. Trimming took 2 bases from V and 5 from J, leaving 12 bases between them. The CDR3 sequence is 14 residues long. The CDR3 DNA reads TGTGCCAGCAGTGAACAGTACCTTTCTTATGGCTACACCTTC. Translating gives CASSEQYLSYGYTF.

The genes are TRBV28 and TRBJ2-6; no definite D call. The CDR3 is 14 residues long. Trimming stripped 6 bases from V and 0 bases from J, with 6 bases between. Germline assignment: CDR1 MDHEN and CDR2 SYDVKM. The CDR3 coding sequence is TGTGCCAGCAGGCAAGGCTCTGGGGCCAACGTCCTGACTTTC. This encodes CASRQGSGANVLTF.

The genes are TRBV7-9 and TRBJ2-7, with D perhaps matching TRBD1 or TRBD2 (5 bases each). The V gene's germline CDR1 is SEHNR and CDR2 FQNEAQ (reference sequence). Trimming took 5 bases from V and 7 from J, leaving 12 bases between them. The CDR3 has 12 residues. The CDR3 DNA reads TGTGCCAGCAGCATCGGGGCAGAGGAGCAGTACTTC. This encodes CASSIGAEEQYF.

This clone was picked up one time. The gene calls are TRBV11-2 and TRBJ2-7, with no clear D. This CDR3 has 11 amino acids. V dropped 6 bases and J dropped 3 bases, with 6 bases sitting between them. CDR1 SGHAT and CDR2 FQNNGV come from the germline V gene. CDR3 residues: CASRMSYEQYF. The CDR3 region has the DNA TGTGCCAGCAGAATGAGCTACGAGCAGTACTTC. The whole variable domain, remainder taken from reference TRBV11-2 and TRBJ2-7, is EAGVAQSPRYKIIEKRQSVAFWCNPISGHATLYWYQQILGQGPKLLIQFQNNGVVDDSQLPKDRFSAERLKGVDSTLKIQPAKLEDSAVYLCASRMSYEQYFGPGTRLTVT.

The V gene is TRBV28, the J gene TRBJ2-7, with TRBD2 matching 9 bases. With 6 bases clipped from V and 0 bases from J, the junction kept 6 bases outside the gene matches. From germline, CDR1 is MDHEN and CDR2 SYDVKM. This CDR3 has 15 residues. CDR3 loop: CASSSTSGRSYEQYF. The CDR3 coding sequence is TGTGCCAGCAGCTCGACTAGCGGACGCTCCTACGAGCAGTACTTC.

The chain employs TRBV29-1 and TRBJ2-3; the match to TRBD2 covers 7 bases. CDR1 and CDR2 (germline): SQVTM, ANQGSEA. This CDR3 spans 12 amino acids. J gave up 6 bases and V 3 bases, and 3 bases lay outside the gene matches. CDR3 sequence (DNA): TGCAGCGTTGACCGGGGGGAGGATACGCAGTATTTT. This translates into CSVDRGEDTQYF.

This chain links TRBV7-9 with TRBJ2-3; 12 positions agree with TRBD2. V gave up 5 bases and J gave up 5 bases; unmatched junction bases: 8. There are 16 residues in the CDR3. Germline-derived CDR1 and CDR2 are SEHNR and FQNEAQ (reference sequence). The CDR3: CASSPGLAGWGDTQYF. CDR3 coding DNA: TGTGCCAGCAGCCCCGGACTAGCGGGATGGGGAGATACGCAGTATTTT.

V gene TRBV4-2 combines with J gene TRBJ1-2; 9 nucleotides match TRBD1. This CDR3 contains 15 residues. After removal of 1 base from V and 0 bases from J, the junction contained 0 bases not matched to a gene. Germline V gives CDR1 LGHNA, CDR2 YNFKEQ. The CDR3 bases are TGTGCCAGCAGCCAAGGGACAGGGGCTAACTATGGCTACACCTTC. Amino acid sequence: CASSQGTGANYGYTF.

The chain combines TRBV21-1 with TRBJ2-7; TRBD2 reflects the table's D call only, with no check against the DNA. TRBV21-1 is marked as a pseudogene. The CDR3 spans 16 residues. CDR3 region: CASSKGGRAESYEQYF. The CDR3 nucleotides are TGTGCCAGCAGCAAAGGAGGGCGGGCCGAGTCATACGAGCAGTACTTC.

This sequence joins TRBV30 and TRBJ2-3; 11 bases are shared with TRBD2. V trimming: 1 base; J trimming: 5 bases; junction bases outside the gene matches: 2. Germline V gene sequence: CDR1 GTSNPN, CDR2 SVGIG (reference sequence). The length of the CDR3 is 14 residues. In nucleotides, the CDR3 is TGTGCCTGGAGTGGGCTAGCGGGGGGAGATACGCAGTATTTT. Protein product: CAWSGLAGGDTQYF.

The genes are TRBV29-1 and TRBJ2-3; 7 bases fit TRBD2. Germline CDR1 SQVTM, CDR2 ANQGSEA. The CDR3 covers 15 residues. The V segment lost 2 bases and the J segment 5 bases; nucleotides outside the gene matches: 10. This chain's CDR3 is CSVEKIGGSGDTQYF. The CDR3 DNA reads as TGCAGCGTTGAAAAGATTGGCGGGAGTGGAGATACGCAGTATTTT.

V and J are TRBV15 and TRBJ2-1; TRBD2 matches 8 bases. V gave up 5 bases and J gave up 8 bases; unmatched junction bases: 14. This CDR3 is 16 amino acids long. Germline V CDR1 and CDR2: LNHNV, YYDKDF (reference sequence). CDR3 DNA: TGTGCCACCAGCGGGGAACTAGCGGCAGATAAGGATGAGCAGTTCTTC. Translating gives CATSGELAADKDEQFF.

This clone was seen just once. This chain uses TRBV5-1 with TRBJ2-7, with D unresolved. Germline loops: CDR1 SGHRS, CDR2 YFSETQ. There are 11 residues in the CDR3. Deletions cut 7 bases from V and 5 bases from J, with 10 bases between. The CDR3 sequence is CASSSAHEQYF. The CDR3 DNA sequence: TGCGCCAGCTCCTCTGCCCACGAGCAGTACTTC.

The chain employs TRBV6-5 and TRBJ1-1; TRBD1 matches 9 bases. The CDR3 length is 15 residues. V trimming: 5 bases; J trimming: 6 bases; junction bases outside the gene matches: 10. Germline CDR1 is MNHEY and CDR2 is SVGAGI. The CDR3 here is CASSKTGTGSPEAFF. For the CDR3, the DNA is TGTGCCAGCAGTAAAACCGGGACAGGGTCTCCTGAAGCTTTCTTT.

The V gene is TRBV30, the J gene TRBJ2-5; D gene ambiguous. The length of the CDR3 is 13 residues. Trimming removed 2 bases from V and 4 bases from J, with 11 bases in between. Germline V gene data show CDR1 as GTSNPN and CDR2 as SVGIG (reference sequence). The CDR3 spells CAWSPSGAETQYF. Here the CDR3 DNA reads TGTGCCTGGAGTCCATCCGGCGCAGAGACCCAGTACTTC. Filled out from reference TRBV30 and TRBJ2-5, the complete variable domain reads SQTIHQWPATLVQPVGSPLSLECTVEGTSNPNLYWYRQAAGRGLQLLFYSVGIGQISSEVPQNLSASRPQDRQFILSSKKLLLSDSGFYLCAWSPSGAETQYFGPGTRLLVL.

In DNA form, the CDR3 reads TGTGCCAGCAGCTTCCGCCAGGGACCATACGAGCAGTACTTC. Amino acid sequence: CASSFRQGPYEQYF. The V call is TRBV5-5, the J call TRBJ2-7, with D perhaps matching TRBD1 or TRBD2 (5 bases each). Trimming left V 2 bases short and J 4 bases short, with 13 bases between. The CDR3 has 14 residues. In germline, CDR1 is SGHKS, CDR2 YYEKEE (reference sequence).

The J gene is TRBJ2-7, the V gene TRBV9, with D maybe TRBD1 (5 bases). The CDR3 length is 15 residues. Germline values: CDR1 SGDLS, CDR2 YYNGEE. Trimming took off 3 bases at V and 5 bases at J, with 18 bases between the two ends. This chain's CDR3 is CASSAGTHRLDEQYF. The CDR3, as DNA: TGTGCCAGCAGCGCAGGAACACACAGGCTAGACGAGCAGTACTTC. The complete variable domain, with remaining parts taken from reference TRBV9 and TRBJ2-7, reads DSGVTQTPKHLITATGQRVTLRCSPRSGDLSVYWYQQSLDQGLQFLIQYYNGEERAKGNILERFSAQQFPDLHSELNLSSLELGDSALYFCASSAGTHRLDEQYFGPGTRLTVT.

This chain links TRBV9 with TRBJ2-6; no clear D gene. Germline CDR1 is SGDLS and CDR2 is YYNGEE. This CDR3 is built from 14 residues. V was clipped by 0 bases and J by 2 bases, with 3 bases between them. Written as DNA, the CDR3 is TGTGCCAGCAGCGTAGGAGCTGGGGCCAACGTCCTGACTTTC. Its protein is CASSVGAGANVLTF.

The chain joins TRBV30 to TRBJ1-5; D unresolved. This CDR3 comprises 14 residues. Trimming removed 0 bases at V and 6 bases at J, with 12 bases between. Per germline, CDR1 GTSNPN and CDR2 SVGIG (reference sequence). CDR3 sequence reads: CAWSVQRRSQPQHF. The CDR3 nucleotides are TGTGCCTGGAGTGTACAACGGAGGAGTCAGCCCCAGCATTTT.

The genes are TRBV25-1 and TRBJ2-4; TRBD1 aligns across 7 bases. Germline CDR1 reads MGHDK; CDR2 reads SYGVNS. The CDR3 spans 13 residues. The V segment lost 4 bases and the J segment 5 bases; nucleotides outside the gene matches: 2. The CDR3: CASSGGGENIQYF. CDR3 coding DNA: TGTGCCAGCAGTGGAGGGGGCGAAAACATTCAGTACTTC. Full variable domain (outside the CDR3, taken from reference TRBV25-1 and TRBJ2-4): EADIYQTPRYLVIGTGKKITLECSQTMGHDKMYWYQQDPGMELHLIHYSYGVNSTEKGDLSSESTVSRIRTEHFPLTLESARPSHTSQYLCASSGGGENIQYFGAGTRLSVL.

The genes are TRBV5-6 and TRBJ1-1; D is undetermined. Germline loops: CDR1 SGHDT, CDR2 YYEEEE. Trimming stripped 1 base from V and 1 base from J, with 11 bases between. This CDR3 comprises 15 residues. This chain's CDR3 is CASSLSTWRNTEAFF. The CDR3 DNA is TGTGCCAGCAGCTTGTCAACTTGGAGGAACACTGAAGCTTTCTTT.

The chain joins TRBV11-2 to TRBJ1-1; 8 bases are a match to TRBD1. Losses at the gene ends were 2 bases for V and 5 bases for J; bases not matched to a gene: 4. Germline assignment: CDR1 SGHAT and CDR2 FQNNGV. The CDR3 loop spans 14 amino acids. CDR3 nucleotide sequence: TGTGCCAGCAGCTTACAGGGGGCGGTAACTGAAGCTTTCTTT. It yields the protein CASSLQGAVTEAFF.

The rearrangement joins TRBV6-5 to TRBJ1-2, with D hard to call. Trimming pared 3 bases from V and 2 bases from J, leaving 10 bases between. The CDR3 contains 14 residues. The germline CDR1 and CDR2 sequences are MNHEY and SVGAGI. CDR3 in DNA: TGTGCCAGCAGTTATATTACGGGGAACTATGGCTACACCTTC. Amino acids: CASSYITGNYGYTF.

The chain employs TRBV11-2 and TRBJ1-4; no definite D call. With 1 base removed from V and 0 bases from J, the gap between germline ends came to 12 bases. This CDR3 has 17 amino acids. Germline values: CDR1 SGHAT, CDR2 FQNNGV. CDR3 in amino acids: CASSLVTLKSTNEKLFF. Here the CDR3 DNA reads TGTGCCAGCAGCTTAGTTACCCTAAAGTCAACTAATGAAAAACTGTTTTTT.

The genes are TRBV27 and TRBJ2-5, with 8 nucleotides matching TRBD1. Germline lookup yields CDR1 MNHEY and CDR2 SMNVEV (reference sequence). This CDR3 region has 14 residues. V was clipped by 6 bases and J by 1 base; unmatched bases: 4. CDR3 residues: CASSRDRSQETQYF. The CDR3 bases are TGTGCCAGCAGCCGGGACAGGAGCCAAGAGACCCAGTACTTC.

The V and J genes are TRBV29-1 and TRBJ2-2; either TRBD1 or TRBD2 may fit D (5 bases each). Deletions cut 5 bases from V and 1 base from J, with 11 bases between. The CDR3 is 14 amino acids. From germline, CDR1 is SQVTM and CDR2 ANQGSEA. Here the CDR3 DNA reads TGCAGCGTTCAGGGACCCATGAACACCGGGGAGCTGTTTTTT. This sequence encodes CSVQGPMNTGELFF.

The chain couples TRBV5-5 to TRBJ1-3; no clear D gene. The V gene lost 0 bases and the J gene lost 0 bases, with 10 bases spanning the gap. Germline lookup yields CDR1 SGHKS and CDR2 YYEKEE (reference sequence). The CDR3 is 16 residues long. The CDR3 loop reads CASSLEVQSSGNTIYF. Written as DNA, the CDR3 is TGTGCCAGCAGCTTGGAAGTGCAAAGCTCTGGAAACACCATATATTTT.

V and J are TRBV29-1 and TRBJ2-7; 9 bases match TRBD1. With V trimmed by 4 bases and J by 1 base, 2 bases remained unmatched. The CDR3 has 13 amino acids. Per the germline V gene, CDR1 is SQVTM and CDR2 is ANQGSEA. Here the CDR3 reads CSVGGQGSYEQYF. The CDR3 bases are TGCAGCGTTGGGGGACAGGGTTCCTACGAGCAGTACTTC.

The J gene is TRBJ1-5, the V gene TRBV4-1, with TRBD1 identical over 7 bases. Germline V gives CDR1 MGHRA, CDR2 YSYEKL. V gave up 3 bases and J gave up 3 bases; unmatched junction bases: 5. The CDR3 is 15 amino acids. The CDR3 sequence is CASSHVTGVNQPQHF. CDR3 coding DNA: TGCGCCAGCAGCCACGTAACAGGGGTCAATCAGCCCCAGCATTTT.